The rows below give T cell receptor beta chains drawn from one sample of a study of identical twins. TCRdb redid the calling of the 5' RACE reads with MiXCR, one entry per CDR3 protein. Of about 900,000 distinct CDR3 sequences listed, approximately 13% are singletons. In addition, the sample was reused for a study of yellow fever vaccine responses in identical twins.

The sequenced material came from PBMCs. These receptors all come from a woman aged 18-29 years in good health. Each CDR3 is given with its conserved first and last residue. The D gene is left open where the match is weak. Only some rows state a clone size, as once, few, many or a class for expanded clones.

CDR3aa,CDR3nt,j_gene,d_gene,v_gene,abundance
CASSFLQGNRAEAFF,TGTGCCAGCAGTTTCCTCCAGGGTAATCGAGCTGAAGCTTTCTTT,TRBJ1-1,NA,TRBV6-5,few
CASSLVSSTNYGYTF,TGTGCCAGCAGTTTAGTCTCTAGCACTAACTATGGCTACACCTTC,TRBJ1-2,NA,TRBV27,few
CASSVKTGTAEKETQYF,TGTGCCAGCAGCGTAAAAACCGGGACAGCAGAAAAAGAGACCCAGTACTTC,TRBJ2-5,TRBD1,TRBV9,NA
CSASPGTPSTNYGYTF,TGCAGTGCTAGTCCCGGGACTCCCAGTACCAACTATGGCTACACCTTC,TRBJ1-2,NA,TRBV20-1,few
CASSFGQRDEQFF,TGTGCCAGCAGCTTTGGACAAAGGGATGAGCAGTTCTTC,TRBJ2-1,NA,TRBV5-6,NA
CAISDKSGRGTDTQYF,TGTGCCATCAGTGATAAAAGCGGGAGGGGCACAGATACGCAGTATTTT,TRBJ2-3,TRBD2,TRBV10-3,once
CASSSDSLSSYNEQFF,TGCGCCAGCAGCTCCGACAGTCTGAGCTCCTACAATGAGCAGTTCTTC,TRBJ2-1,NA,TRBV5-1,NA
CASSFPKQQGKYNEQFF,TGTGCCAGCAGTTTCCCCAAACAACAGGGGAAATACAATGAGCAGTTCTTC,TRBJ2-1,TRBD1,TRBV28,few
CASKSEGTNYGYTF,TGCGCCAGCAAATCTGAGGGAACTAACTATGGCTACACCTTC,TRBJ1-2,NA,TRBV5-1,NA
CASTHQSSGNTGEQFF,TGTGCCAGCACCCACCAAAGTAGCGGGAATACGGGTGAGCAGTTCTTC,TRBJ2-1,TRBD2,TRBV6-1,few
CSASYLLAGSYNEQFF,TGCAGTGCTAGCTATTTGCTAGCGGGATCTTACAATGAGCAGTTCTTC,TRBJ2-1,TRBD2,TRBV20-1,few
CASGLRLQGNTGELFF,TGTGCTAGTGGTTTGAGGCTCCAGGGGAACACCGGGGAGCTGTTTTTT,TRBJ2-2,NA,TRBV12-5,few
CASRFTGYMNTEAFF,TGCGCCAGCAGATTTACAGGGTACATGAACACTGAAGCTTTCTTT,TRBJ1-1,NA,TRBV5-1,few
CASSQRNGPGTSVSYEQYF,TGCGCCAGCAGTCAAAGGAATGGGCCGGGGACATCCGTCTCCTACGAGCAGTACTTC,TRBJ2-7,NA,TRBV23-1,NA
CASSARLAGNEQFF,TGTGCCAGCAGCGCCCGACTAGCAGGCAATGAGCAGTTCTTC,TRBJ2-1,TRBD2,TRBV9,NA
CASSIGLAGREYHTDTQYF,TGTGCCAGCAGCATAGGACTAGCGGGGAGGGAGTATCACACAGATACGCAGTATTTT,TRBJ2-3,TRBD2,TRBV11-1,NA
CASSEAVGGGAADTQYF,TGTGCCAGCAGTGAAGCGGTAGGGGGGGGGGCCGCGGATACGCAGTATTTT,TRBJ2-3,NA,TRBV6-1,NA
CASSPTKGGYNEQFF,TGTGCCAGCAGCCCTACCAAGGGAGGATACAATGAGCAGTTCTTC,TRBJ2-1,NA,TRBV6-1,few
CATSELTSGTGEQFF,TGTGCCACCAGTGAACTGACTAGCGGGACGGGTGAGCAGTTCTTC,TRBJ2-1,TRBD2,TRBV24-1,few
CASRGSGTSQRETQYF,TGTGCCAGCAGAGGTTCCGGGACTAGCCAAAGAGAGACCCAGTACTTC,TRBJ2-5,TRBD2,TRBV6-1,many
CASSLGSGRSDEQFF,TGTGCCAGCAGTTTAGGTAGCGGGAGATCTGATGAGCAGTTCTTC,TRBJ2-1,TRBD2,TRBV12-3/TRBV12-4,NA
CASSTRDRGLYEQYF,TGTGCCAGCAGCACCCGGGACAGGGGGCTTTACGAGCAGTACTTC,TRBJ2-7,TRBD1,TRBV12-3/TRBV12-4,few
CASSWDRINSPLHF,TGTGCCAGCAGCTGGGACAGAATTAATTCACCCCTCCACTTT,TRBJ1-6,TRBD1,TRBV7-2,NA
CSAPAHNEQFF,TGCAGTGCTCCGGCCCACAATGAGCAGTTCTTC,TRBJ2-1,NA,TRBV20-1,few
CASSLGPLNTEAFF,TGTGCCAGCAGTTTAGGCCCCCTGAACACTGAAGCTTTCTTT,TRBJ1-1,NA,TRBV12-3/TRBV12-4,many
CASSLVRGGYNEQFF,TGTGCCAGCAGCTTAGTAAGAGGCGGCTACAATGAGCAGTTCTTC,TRBJ2-1,NA,TRBV11-2,many
CSVDGLAELSTDTQYF,TGCAGCGTAGACGGACTAGCGGAACTAAGCACAGATACGCAGTATTTT,TRBJ2-3,TRBD2,TRBV29-1,few
CASSLDRLAGQETQYF,TGTGCCAGCAGCTTAGACCGACTAGCCGGCCAAGAGACCCAGTACTTC,TRBJ2-5,TRBD2,TRBV7-6,few
CASSLELPNEQFF,TGTGCCAGCAGCTTAGAACTCCCCAATGAGCAGTTCTTC,TRBJ2-1,NA,TRBV7-2,NA
CASGGAWTGQETQYF,TGTGCTAGTGGCGGAGCCTGGACAGGCCAAGAGACCCAGTACTTC,TRBJ2-5,TRBD1,TRBV12-5,few
CASKRLLGSGANVLTF,TGTGCCAGCAAACGCCTCCTAGGTTCTGGGGCCAACGTCCTGACTTTC,TRBJ2-6,NA,TRBV12-3/TRBV12-4,many
CASSTGTVIFF,TGTGCCAGCAGCACCGGGACAGTGATCTTCTTC,TRBJ2-7,TRBD1,TRBV3-1,few
CASSSSRGGNTGELFF,TGTGCCAGCAGCTCGTCTCGGGGGGGGAACACCGGGGAGCTGTTTTTT,TRBJ2-2,TRBD2,TRBV7-6,NA
CASSLVAKGETQYF,TGTGCCAGCAGCTTAGTGGCAAAGGGGGAGACCCAGTACTTC,TRBJ2-5,NA,TRBV7-8,NA
CAIRTTGELFF,TGTGCCATAAGGACCACCGGGGAGCTGTTTTTT,TRBJ2-2,NA,TRBV10-3,NA
CVTGAGETQYF,TGTGTAACGGGAGCGGGGGAGACCCAGTACTTC,TRBJ2-5,TRBD2,TRBV5-4,NA
CASSQGETPYNEQFF,TGCGCCAGCAGCCAAGGGGAGACACCCTACAATGAGCAGTTCTTC,TRBJ2-1,NA,TRBV4-1,many
CASSPWYRDDGYTF,TGTGCCAGCAGCCCATGGTACCGAGATGATGGCTACACCTTC,TRBJ1-2,NA,TRBV5-6,once
CSAPKAGSTDTQYF,TGCAGTGCCCCTAAAGCGGGCAGCACAGATACGCAGTATTTT,TRBJ2-3,NA,TRBV20-1,few
CASSYPLTSSEQYF,TGTGCCAGCAGTTACCCCCTGACTAGCTCAGAGCAGTACTTC,TRBJ2-7,TRBD2,TRBV6-5,NA
CASSQDNDRRHGDEAFF,TGCGCCAGCAGCCAAGATAATGACCGCCGGCATGGGGATGAAGCTTTCTTT,TRBJ1-1,NA,TRBV4-1,few
CASSPSGTATGGTQYF,TGCGCCAGCAGCCCTAGCGGGACAGCGACCGGAGGGACCCAGTACTTC,TRBJ2-5,TRBD2,TRBV5-1,many
CASSLGDRGIETQYF,TGCGCCAGCAGCTTGGGAGACAGGGGCATAGAGACCCAGTACTTC,TRBJ2-5,TRBD1,TRBV5-1,NA
CASSERAASTDTQYF,TGTGCCAGCAGTGAACGGGCGGCTAGCACAGATACGCAGTATTTT,TRBJ2-3,NA,TRBV2,NA
CASRDYNQPQHF,TGTGCCAGCAGGGATTACAATCAGCCCCAGCATTTT,TRBJ1-5,NA,TRBV6-1,few
CATSGKLAGDTDTQYF,TGTGCCACCAGTGGAAAACTAGCGGGAGACACAGATACGCAGTATTTT,TRBJ2-3,TRBD2,TRBV24-1,NA